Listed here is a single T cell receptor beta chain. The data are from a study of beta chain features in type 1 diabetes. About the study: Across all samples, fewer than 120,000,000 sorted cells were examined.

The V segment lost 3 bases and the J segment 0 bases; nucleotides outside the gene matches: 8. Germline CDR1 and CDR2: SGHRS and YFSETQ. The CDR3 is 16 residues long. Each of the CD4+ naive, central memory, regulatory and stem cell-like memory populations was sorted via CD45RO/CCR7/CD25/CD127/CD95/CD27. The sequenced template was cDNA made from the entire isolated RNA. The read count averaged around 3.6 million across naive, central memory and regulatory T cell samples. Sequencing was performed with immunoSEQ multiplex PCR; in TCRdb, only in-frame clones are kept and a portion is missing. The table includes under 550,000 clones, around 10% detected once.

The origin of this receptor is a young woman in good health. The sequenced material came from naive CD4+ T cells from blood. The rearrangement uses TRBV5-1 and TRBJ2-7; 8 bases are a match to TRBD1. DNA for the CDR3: TGCGCCAGCAGCTCCCGGACAGGGCACGGCTCCTACGAGCAGTACTTC. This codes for CASSSRTGHGSYEQYF.